This T cell receptor beta chain appears in the sequencing data of a study of cytomegalovirus exposure and HLA in healthy donors. The PCR made use of 60 Vbeta and 13 Jbeta primers. This table comes from immunoSEQ multiplex PCR, and its TCRdb copy is limited to in-frame clones, with some not included. Of around 150,000 clones in the sample, around 84% were seen once. Trimming cost V 5 bases and J 1 base; bases outside gene matches: 12. The germline CDR1 and CDR2 sequences are MNHEY and SMNVEV (reference sequence). CDR3 length equals 18 residues. The rearrangement joins TRBV27 to TRBJ2-1; 9 nucleotides agree with TRBD1. The sequenced sample was PBMCs. The TCR sequence derives from a boy aged 2 to 10 in good health and CMV-seronegative. The CDR3 nucleotides are TGTGCCAGCAGTCTTAGACATTCCGGGACAGGGTCCTACAATGAGCAGTTCTTC. Protein sequence: CASSLRHSGTGSYNEQFF.